The source of this T cell receptor beta chain is a study of cytomegalovirus exposure and HLA in healthy donors. Overall study: The 90 to 150 validation repertoires, a later analysis reported, used the same platform as the 600 to 850 repertoires from the first cohort. The study, taken as a whole, reports: Generally TCR sequences proved uncommon, though certain public TCRs appeared in numerous donors. For cytomegalovirus status, the classifier reportedly gave diagnoses with high specificity and sensitivity.

Germline V lookup: CDR1 SGDLS, CDR2 YYNGEE. The CDR3 has 14 amino acids. The junction had 7 bases not matched to a gene; V was cut back by 3 bases and J by 5 bases. This table comes from immunoSEQ multiplex PCR, and its TCRdb copy is limited to in-frame clones, with some not included. The sample lists roughly 130,000 clones, over 85% occurring once. As regards this clone: Antigen: not known.

The source of this sequence is a man aged 25 to 40 in good health and CMV-seronegative. This sequence joins TRBV9 and TRBJ2-7, with 8 nucleotides matching TRBD1. The sequencing sample was made of PBMCs. The CDR3 sequence: CASSAGQGWDEQYF. The DNA of the CDR3 is TGTGCCAGCAGCGCCGGACAGGGCTGGGACGAGCAGTACTTC.